Included here is one T cell receptor beta chain sequence, with context. Its antigen remains unidentified. The data are from a study of a mutant IDH1 vaccine in newly diagnosed glioma. The method was immunoSEQ multiplex PCR; TCRdb's version includes in-frame clones alone and lacks a portion of them. The repertoire holds tens of thousands of clones, with under 95% as singletons. Sample time point: week 23, last vaccination. The content of each vaccine dose was 300 ug of mutant IDH1 20-mer peptide, and topical imiquimod accompanied it. Germline CDR1 reads SGHVS; CDR2 reads FNYEAQ. This CDR3 spans 15 amino acids. The J segment lost 6 bases and the V segment lost 2 bases, leaving 10 bases of the junction unmatched.

This TCR came from a man aged 50 or older with glioma. The starting material was PBMCs, obtained from a glioma patient whose treatment included an IDH1 peptide vaccine. The genes are TRBV7-6 and TRBJ2-7; 7 positions match TRBD1. CDR3 protein: CASSLMPEGACEQYF. The CDR3 nucleotides read TGTGCCAGCAGCTTAATGCCAGAGGGGGCATGCGAGCAGTACTTC.